What follows is one T cell receptor (beta chain) and its context. What it binds is not known. RNA transcripts served as template for amplifying TCR beta CDR3 sequences. Second-round multiplex PCR came after a first-round RT-PCR that employed HTBI primers. TCRdb called the multiplex PCR reads again in MiXCR, with one record for every CDR3 protein. The sample shows around 590,000 distinct CDR3 sequences, 35% to 45% of them seen only once. The V and J ends lost 8 bases and 7 bases respectively, with 14 bases between them. Germline CDR1 reads SNHLY; CDR2 reads FYNNEI. The CDR3 runs to 13 residues. These data come from a study of Graves' ophthalmopathy and Graves' hyperthyroidism. General study results and limits: Most expanded thyroid clonotypes above 0.001 frequency also appeared in blood. Ophthalmopathy could be told apart from stable hyperthyroidism by a 13-signature model (under 90% sensitivity, roughly 81% specificity).

Sequencing was done on a sample of peripheral blood or thyroid tissue (not recorded which). This chain uses TRBV2 with TRBJ2-2, with D perhaps TRBD1 or TRBD2 (5 bases each). This TCR was sampled from an adult man with Graves' hyperthyroidism. The CDR3 bases are TGTGCCAGCCGTGGGGGTTTCGGCGGGGAGCTGTTTTTT. Its protein is CASRGGFGGELFF.